One and the same sample provided the 16 T cell receptor beta chains below, sequenced in a study of OX40 agonist ivuxolimab in advanced cancers. Here immunoSEQ multiplex PCR was the method, and the copy in TCRdb shows in-frame clones only, minus some. The sample records about 68,000 clones, over 80% being singletons. Sequences were derived from CD4+ or CD8+ T cells sorted from blood, sampled in a trial of the OX40 agonist ivuxolimab. The receptors were gathered from an adult with an advanced solid tumor such as melanoma, head and neck, liver or kidney cancer.

J is TRBJ2-2 and V is TRBV29-1, with D uncertain. Germline CDR1 SQVTM, CDR2 ANQGSEA. This CDR3 spans 12 amino acids. V lost 6 bases to trimming and J lost 2 bases, with 7 bases between them. The CDR3 spells CSVGSNTGELFF. The DNA for the CDR3 is TGCAGCGTGGGATCTAACACCGGGGAGCTGTTTTTT.

This clone has a single count. This chain connects TRBV5-4 to TRBJ1-3; D unclear. The CDR3 length is 14 residues. From germline, CDR1 is SGHNT and CDR2 YYREEE (reference sequence). Deletions cut 0 bases from V and 4 bases from J, with 8 bases between. CDR3 nucleotides: TGTGCCAGCAGCTTGGAAGGGAACGGAAACACCATATATTTT. Residues: CASSLEGNGNTIYF.

V gene TRBV10-3 combines with J gene TRBJ2-2; 10 nucleotides line up with TRBD1. The junction had 4 bases not matched to a gene; V was cut back by 0 bases and J by 6 bases. Germline CDR1 ENHRY, CDR2 SYGVKD. The CDR3 is 16 amino acids. CDR3 sequence (DNA): TGTGCCATCAGTGAGTCTGGACAGGGGGTATCCGGGGAGCTGTTTTTT. Encoded protein: CAISESGQGVSGELFF.

This chain joins TRBV5-6 and TRBJ2-7; D unclear. The V gene lost 1 base and the J gene lost 5 bases, with 16 bases spanning the gap. In germline, CDR1 is SGHDT, CDR2 YYEEEE. This CDR3 region has 15 residues. In nucleotides, the CDR3 is TGTGCCAGCAGCTTGTTGGGTGGGGTAAAGAACGAGCAGTACTTC. Translation: CASSLLGGVKNEQYF.

The genes are TRBV7-2 and TRBJ2-1; D remains unclear. Germline V gene lookup returns CDR1 SGHTA and CDR2 FQGNSA. Trimming shortened V by 0 bases and J by 14 bases, and 14 bases separated the two germline ends. The CDR3 is 13 residues long. For the CDR3, the DNA is TGTGCCAGCAGCTTAGCCGAGGACCTCCACGAGTTCTTC. Its protein product is CASSLAEDLHEFF.

The chain couples TRBV5-5 to TRBJ1-1; no clear D gene. Germline V gene sequence: CDR1 SGHKS, CDR2 YYEKEE (reference sequence). CDR3 length: 14 residues. V was shortened by 4 bases and J by 1 base, with 11 bases between the two germline ends. CDR3 region: CASSRGPENTEAFF. DNA of the CDR3: TGTGCCAGCAGCCGTGGTCCCGAGAACACTGAAGCTTTCTTT. Based on the CDR3 plus reference TRBV5-5 and TRBJ1-1, the full variable domain is DAGVTQSPTHLIKTRGQQVTLRCSPISGHKSVSWYQQVLGQGPQFIFQYYEKEERGRGNFPDRFSARQFPNYSSELNVNALLLGDSALYLCASSRGPENTEAFFGQGTRLTVV.

This chain joins TRBV10-3 and TRBJ2-2; D is unclear. Germline lookup yields CDR1 ENHRY and CDR2 SYGVKD. The CDR3 consists of 14 residues. Trimming cost V 5 bases and J 1 base, with 8 bases left between them. In nucleotides, the CDR3 is TGTGCCATCAGTTTTGGACGGAACACCGGGGAGCTGTTTTTT. Translating gives CAISFGRNTGELFF.

Only one count was recorded for this clone. The gene calls are TRBV6-5 and TRBJ1-6; TRBD1 aligns across 7 bases. This CDR3 comprises 14 residues. Germline lookup yields CDR1 MNHEY and CDR2 SVGAGI. Trimming took 5 bases from V and 9 from J; bases not matched to a gene: 7. CDR3 DNA: TGTGCCAGCAGTCCGGGACAGCGGAGTTCACCCCTCCACTTT. This sequence encodes CASSPGQRSSPLHF.

This chain links TRBV6-5 with TRBJ2-7; D is possibly TRBD1 (5 bases). Deletions cut 3 bases from V and 0 bases from J, with 9 bases between. The CDR3 extends over 14 amino acids. Germline CDR1 reads MNHEY; CDR2 reads SVGAGI. Here the CDR3 reads CASSYQQDSYEQYF. In nucleotides, the CDR3 is TGTGCCAGCAGTTATCAACAGGACTCCTACGAGCAGTACTTC.

The gene calls are TRBV13 and TRBJ2-7; no definite D call. Trimming took 7 bases from V and 6 from J, leaving 16 bases between them. This CDR3 has 13 amino acids. The germline V gene encodes CDR1 PRHDT and CDR2 FYEKMQ (reference sequence). CDR3 amino acids: CASNQGFLGEQYF. CDR3 DNA sequence: TGTGCCAGCAATCAAGGGTTTTTGGGCGAGCAGTACTTC.

The V call is TRBV19, the J call TRBJ2-4, with D tentatively TRBD2 (6 bases). Germline V gives CDR1 LNHDA, CDR2 SQIVND (reference sequence). Trimming removed 2 bases at V and 5 bases at J, with 13 bases between. This CDR3 region has 15 residues. CDR3 bases: TGTGCCAGTAGTATAATGGGCGGGACTCAAAACATTCAGTACTTC. Translation gives CASSIMGGTQNIQYF.

V usage is TRBV18 and J usage is TRBJ1-1; D call uncertain. Trimming took off 2 bases at V and 1 base at J, with 11 bases between the two ends. The CDR3 length is 15 residues. CDR1 is KGHSH, CDR2 LQKENI, per germline. CDR3 sequence (DNA): TGTGCCAGCTCACCATCCGTACCCCAGAACACTGAAGCTTTCTTT. Residues: CASSPSVPQNTEAFF.

This rearrangement joins TRBV2 to TRBJ1-3; a possible D gene is TRBD1 (6 bases). The germline V gene encodes CDR1 SNHLY and CDR2 FYNNEI. Trimming took off 7 bases at V and 0 bases at J, with 13 bases between the two ends. The CDR3 covers 15 residues. The DNA for the CDR3 is TGTGCCAGCATGGCAGGGGCCAACTCTGGAAACACCATATATTTT. Residues: CASMAGANSGNTIYF.

The CDR3 region is CASSWGVGYSNQPQHF. CDR3 coding DNA: TGCGCCAGCAGTTGGGGAGTAGGGTATAGCAATCAGCCCCAGCATTTT. This sequence joins TRBV4-1 and TRBJ1-5, with D uncertain. V lost 6 bases and J lost 0, with 15 bases in between. This CDR3 is built from 16 residues. Germline lookup yields CDR1 MGHRA and CDR2 YSYEKL.

The chain has TRBV27 and TRBJ1-1; TRBD1 might be the D (5 bases). The CDR3 loop spans 14 amino acids. Germline V gene sequence: CDR1 MNHEY, CDR2 SMNVEV (reference sequence). V lost 2 bases to trimming and J lost 1 base, with 8 bases between them. The CDR3 sequence: CASSLGGTNTEAFF. The DNA for the CDR3 is TGTGCCAGCAGTTTAGGGGGGACGAACACTGAAGCTTTCTTT.

The V gene is TRBV4-3, the J gene TRBJ2-7; no clear D. CDR1 LGHNA and CDR2 YSLEER come from the germline V gene. The CDR3 runs 17 residues. The germline V and J ends were trimmed by 1 base and 4 bases, with 20 bases remaining between them. The CDR3 here is CASSQVFSPAASYEQYF. CDR3 sequence (DNA): TGCGCCAGCAGCCAAGTCTTTTCCCCCGCAGCGTCTTACGAGCAGTACTTC.